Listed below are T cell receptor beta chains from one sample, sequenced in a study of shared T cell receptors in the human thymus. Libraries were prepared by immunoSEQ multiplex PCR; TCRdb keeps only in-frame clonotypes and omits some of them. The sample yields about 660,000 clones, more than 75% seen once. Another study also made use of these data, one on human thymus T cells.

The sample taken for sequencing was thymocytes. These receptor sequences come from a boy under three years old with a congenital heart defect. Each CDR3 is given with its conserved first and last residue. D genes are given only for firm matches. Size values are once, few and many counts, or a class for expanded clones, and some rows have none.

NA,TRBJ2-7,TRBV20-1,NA,TGCAGTGCGGGAGCCCGCGAGCAGTACTTC,CSAGAREQYF
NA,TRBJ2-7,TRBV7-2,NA,TGTGCCAGCAGCCTAACTCCCCCCGAGCAGTACTTC,CASSLTPPEQYF
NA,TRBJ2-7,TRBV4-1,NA,TGCGCCAGCAGGCCAGACCAGCGGAGCTCCTACGAGCAGTACTTC,CASRPDQRSSYEQYF
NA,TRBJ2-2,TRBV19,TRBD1,TGTGCCAGCAGGGACAGGGGCACCGGGGAGCTGTTTTTT,CASRDRGTGELFF
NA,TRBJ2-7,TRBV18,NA,TGTGCCAGCTCACTTTCCACAGGGAAACCCTCCTACGAGCAGTACTTC,CASSLSTGKPSYEQYF
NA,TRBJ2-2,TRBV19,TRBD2,TGTGCCAGTAGTATCCCTCTGCTAGCGGGAGGGCCGGACACCGGGGAGCTGTTTTTT,CASSIPLLAGGPDTGELFF
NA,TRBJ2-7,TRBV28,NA,TGTGCCAGCAGTTTTAGAGACAGGGAGGAACCTGGCGAGCAGTACTTC,CASSFRDREEPGEQYF
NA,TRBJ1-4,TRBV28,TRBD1,TGTGCCAGCAGGCCGGACAGGACGAATGAAAAACTGTTTTTT,CASRPDRTNEKLFF
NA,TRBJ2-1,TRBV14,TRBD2,TGTGCCAGCAGCCAAGATAAGGAAAGCGGGAGTGCCTCATTCCTCCACAATGAGCAGTTCTTC,CASSQDKESGSASFLHNEQFF
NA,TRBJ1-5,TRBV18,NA,TGTGCCAGCTCACCACTTAGCCCTAAGTCCGGCAATCAGCCCCAGCATTTT,CASSPLSPKSGNQPQHF
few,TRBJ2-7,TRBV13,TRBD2,TGTGCCAGCAGTGGACTAGCGGTGCACTACGAGCAGTACTTC,CASSGLAVHYEQYF
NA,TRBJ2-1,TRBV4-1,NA,TGCGCCAGCAGCCAAGCCCCCCCCGAGTTGGGAGGACACCTCTACAATGAGCAGTTCTTC,CASSQAPPELGGHLYNEQFF
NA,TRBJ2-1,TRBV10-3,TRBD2,TGTGCCATCGCTGGGACTAGCGGGAGATCAAATGAGCAGTTCTTC,CAIAGTSGRSNEQFF
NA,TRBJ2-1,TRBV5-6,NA,TGTGCCAGCAGCGAGCTAGCGGACAGCTCCTACAATGAGCAGTTCTTC,CASSELADSSYNEQFF
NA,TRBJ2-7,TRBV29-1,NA,TGCAGCGTGATAAGTAGCGGAGATCAACTACCGCCCTCCTACGAGCAGTACTTC,CSVISSGDQLPPSYEQYF
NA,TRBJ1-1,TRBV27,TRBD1,TGTGCCAGCAGGCGGACAGGGGGGATGAACACTGAAGCTTTCTTT,CASRRTGGMNTEAFF
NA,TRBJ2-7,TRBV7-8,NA,TGTGCCAGCAGCGGAGGCGGAACGACGGTGGACGCCTACGAGCAGTACTTC,CASSGGGTTVDAYEQYF
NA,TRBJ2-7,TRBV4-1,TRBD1,TGCGCCAGCAGCCAAGGTAGGGGCGAGGGGACAGGGCCCTACGAGCAGTACTTC,CASSQGRGEGTGPYEQYF
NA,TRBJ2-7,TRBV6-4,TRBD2,TGTGCCAGCAGTTCTCACCCGGGAGGGCCTATTTACGAGCAGTACTTC,CASSSHPGGPIYEQYF
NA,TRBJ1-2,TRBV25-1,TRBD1,TGTGCCAGCAGTGACCCAAGTCGGGCAGGGGGCGCTGGCTACACCTTC,CASSDPSRAGGAGYTF
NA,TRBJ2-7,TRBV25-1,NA,TGTGCCAGCTCTGGAGGCCGGGAGCCCTACGAGCAGTACTTC,CASSGGREPYEQYF
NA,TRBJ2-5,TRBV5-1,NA,TGCGCCAGCAGCCCATTTGCCAGATCTCAAGAGACCCAGTACTTC,CASSPFARSQETQYF
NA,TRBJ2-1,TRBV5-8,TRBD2,TGTGCCAGCAGCACTAGGGGATCCCAGACTAGCGGGAGGAATGAGCAGTTCTTC,CASSTRGSQTSGRNEQFF
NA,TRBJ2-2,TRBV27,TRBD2,TGTGCCAGCAGTTTGACTAGCGGGAGAGGCAACACCGGGGAGCTGTTTTTT,CASSLTSGRGNTGELFF
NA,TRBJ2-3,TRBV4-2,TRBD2,TGTGCCAGCAGCTTCGTAGCGGGAGGGAGTACGCAGTATTTT,CASSFVAGGSTQYF
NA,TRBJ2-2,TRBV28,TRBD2,TGTGCCAGCCACCCCCTAGCGGGAGTTGGCGGGGAGCTGTTTTTT,CASHPLAGVGGELFF
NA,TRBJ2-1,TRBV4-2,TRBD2,TGTGCCAGCAGCCCCTCGTGGCTAGCGGGAGGGGGAAGGAATGAGCAGTTCTTC,CASSPSWLAGGGRNEQFF
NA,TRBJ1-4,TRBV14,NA,TGTGCCAGCAGCCACCCACGGGGGGCATTATCAACTAATGAAAAACTGTTTTTT,CASSHPRGALSTNEKLFF
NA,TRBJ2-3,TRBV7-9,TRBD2,TGTGCCAGCAGCTCCACTAGCGGGAGGGGCACAGATACGCAGTATTTT,CASSSTSGRGTDTQYF
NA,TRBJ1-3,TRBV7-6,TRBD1,TGTGCCAGCAGCTCGACAGGGAAAGGGAGGTTCCCCTCTGGAAACACCATATATTTT,CASSSTGKGRFPSGNTIYF
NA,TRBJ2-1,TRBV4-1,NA,TGCGCCAGCAGCCAGCGCCCCTACAATGAGCAGTTCTTC,CASSQRPYNEQFF
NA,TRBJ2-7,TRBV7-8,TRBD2,TGTGCCAGCAGCATGTCCCTTGCGGGAGGCAGCTACGAGCAGTACTTC,CASSMSLAGGSYEQYF
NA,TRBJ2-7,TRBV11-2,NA,TGTGCCAGCAGCCTGCGGACTACCGGCTCCTACGAGCAGTACTTC,CASSLRTTGSYEQYF
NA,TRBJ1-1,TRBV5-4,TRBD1,TGTGCCAGCAGCTTGGGGGGGGACAGGATGAACACTGAAGCTTTCTTT,CASSLGGDRMNTEAFF
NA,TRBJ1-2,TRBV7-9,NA,TGTGCCAGCAGCTTTCCCCCAGCGCACTATGGCTACACCTTC,CASSFPPAHYGYTF
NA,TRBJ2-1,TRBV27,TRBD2,TGTGCCAGCAGTCCCGGGACTAGGAGATACAATGAGCAGTTCTTC,CASSPGTRRYNEQFF
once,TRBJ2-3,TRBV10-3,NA,TGTGCCATCGGGGCAGAGAATAGCACAGATACGCAGTATTTT,CAIGAENSTDTQYF
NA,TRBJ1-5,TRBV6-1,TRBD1,TGTGCCAGCATTACAGGGGCCTACAATCAGCCCCAGCATTTT,CASITGAYNQPQHF
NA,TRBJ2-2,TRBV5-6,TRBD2,TGTGCCAGCAGCTCGGGACTAGCCGCGAACACCGGGGAGCTGTTTTTT,CASSSGLAANTGELFF
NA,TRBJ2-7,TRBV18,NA,TGTGCCAGCTCACCACCTCTAAATTTCTACGAGCAGTACTTC,CASSPPLNFYEQYF
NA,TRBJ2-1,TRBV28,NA,TGTGCCAGCAGTTTTGGGGGCGTATACAATGAGCAGTTCTTC,CASSFGGVYNEQFF
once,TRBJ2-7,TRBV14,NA,TGTGCCAGCAGCCAAGACGAGTACGCCTACGAGCAGTACTTC,CASSQDEYAYEQYF
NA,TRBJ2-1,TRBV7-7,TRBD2,TGTGCTAGCAGCTTAGGTCGTTGGACTAGCTTCCACAATGAGCAGTTCTTC,CASSLGRWTSFHNEQFF
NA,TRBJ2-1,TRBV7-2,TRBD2,TGTGCCAGCAGCTTAGGACTAGCGGCGTACAATGAGCAGTTCTTC,CASSLGLAAYNEQFF
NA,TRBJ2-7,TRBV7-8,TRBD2,TGTGCCAGCAGCTTAGGACTAGCGGGGGGTCCCTACGAGCAGTACTTC,CASSLGLAGGPYEQYF
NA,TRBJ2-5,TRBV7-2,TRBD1,TGTGCCAGCAGCTCCACCTATCGACAGGGCCACGAGACCCAGTACTTC,CASSSTYRQGHETQYF